The TCR beta chain described here comes from a study of T-cell reconstitution after alpha-beta-depleted transplantation in children. Using unique molecular identifiers, the investigators prepared the TCRbeta library. One entry per CDR3 protein results from TCRdb running MiXCR on the PCR reads. The repertoire consists of roughly 500,000 distinct CDR3 sequences, with approximately 30% occurring once and the leading ten covering less than 2.5%. Germline V gives CDR1 SNHLY, CDR2 FYNNEI. Trimming pared 4 bases from V and 1 base from J, leaving 5 bases between. The CDR3 is 13 amino acids. The TCR comes from a human donor who donated a stem cell graft to a child with aplastic anemia. The rearrangement joins TRBV2 to TRBJ2-4; perhaps TRBD2 as D (5 bases). The input for sequencing was PBMCs from the stem cell graft donor, taken from the stem cell graft. The DNA of the CDR3 is TGTGCCAGCAGTGGAGGGGCCAAAAACATTCAGTACTTC. Protein product: CASSGGAKNIQYF.